This TCR beta chain was retrieved from a study of shared clonotypes between healthy human individuals. Study-wide background: Plates per donor: three CD4 naive, three CD4 memory, two CD8 naive, one CD8 memory.

Notes on the study in general: Some naive CD4 clonotypes, roughly 4.7%, turned up in common across several donors. Clonotypes shared by all four sorted-subset donors had higher generation probabilities than non-shared clonotypes.

The data were produced by immunoSEQ multiplex PCR, yet TCRdb's version contains in-frame clones alone and is incomplete. The sample carries about 2 million clones, roughly 95% recorded once. This clone has just a few counts. Its specificity is not known. The same CDR3 also results from other DNA sequences found in this sample. The CDR3 extends over 15 amino acids. The V segment lost 0 bases and the J segment 6 bases; nucleotides outside the gene matches: 3. Germline assignment: CDR1 SGHDT and CDR2 YYEEEE. The sequencing input was naive CD4+ T cells sorted from blood. The sample's subset: CD45RA+ positively selected. The source is a man between 18 and 29 years old in good health. The gene calls are TRBV5-6 and TRBJ1-5; 10 bases line up with TRBD1. The CDR3 bases are TGTGCCAGCAGCTTGGCTGGGACAGGGGTTCAGCCCCAGCATTTT. Protein: CASSLAGTGVQPQHF. The complete variable domain, with remaining parts taken from reference TRBV5-6 and TRBJ1-5, reads DAGVTQSPTHLIKTRGQQVTLRCSPKSGHDTVSWYQQALGQGPQFIFQYYEEEERQRGNFPDRFSGHQFPNYSSELNVNALLLGDSALYLCASSLAGTGVQPQHFGDGTRLSIL.